Shown below are 4 T cell receptor beta chains from a single sample sequenced in a study of control samples from healthy donors and cancer patients. Sequenced by immunoSEQ multiplex PCR; TCRdb stores in-frame clones only, minus some. The table has approximately 170,000 clones, roughly 92% seen once; the top ten hold 0.68%. The sample taken for sequencing was blood. Receptors were obtained from a young woman in good health.

This clone showed up just once. The V and J genes are TRBV28 and TRBJ1-3, with D perhaps TRBD1 (6 bases). The CDR3 is 16 residues long. With 4 bases removed from V and 7 bases from J, the gap between germline ends came to 20 bases. The germline V gene encodes CDR1 MDHEN and CDR2 SYDVKM. CDR3 sequence: CASSSPGRGARNTIYF. The CDR3 nucleotides read TGTGCCAGCAGTTCCCCCGGGAGGGGGGCAAGGAACACCATATATTTT.

Here the CDR3 reads CASSVTSVGEQYF. CDR3 coding DNA: TGTGCCAGCAGCGTGACTAGCGTAGGAGAGCAGTACTTC. This rearrangement joins TRBV6-2 or TRBV6-3 to TRBJ2-7, with TRBD2 matching over 8 bases. CDR1 and CDR2 (germline): MNHEY, SVGEGT. There are 13 residues in the CDR3. V lost 6 bases, J lost 7 bases, and 8 bases stayed unmatched.

V usage is TRBV28 and J usage is TRBJ1-3; the D is unclear. Trimming removed 5 bases at V and 3 bases at J, with 8 bases between. The CDR3 loop spans 13 amino acids. CDR1 and CDR2 (germline): MDHEN, SYDVKM. The CDR3 here is CASSRMIGNTIYF. The DNA for the CDR3 is TGTGCCAGCAGTCGGATGATTGGAAACACCATATATTTT.

The chain's CDR3 is CASSLSGYEQYF. In DNA, the CDR3 is TGCGCCAGCAGCTTGTCGGGGTACGAGCAGTACTTC. The chain is built from TRBV5-1 and TRBJ2-7; D is possibly TRBD2 (5 bases). Germline CDR1 is SGHRS and CDR2 is YFSETQ. The CDR3 loop spans 12 amino acids. Trimming left V 1 base short and J 4 bases short, with 6 bases between.